The 32 T cell receptor beta chains listed next were all sequenced from one sample in a study of control samples from healthy donors and cancer patients. This table comes from immunoSEQ multiplex PCR, and its TCRdb copy is limited to in-frame clones, with some not included. The sample includes about 52,000 clones, roughly 94% of them seen just once. Sequences were obtained from blood. These TCRs come from a young man in good health.

Remarks on this clone: The sample contains more than one DNA sequence encoding this CDR3. The chain uses TRBV10-1 and TRBJ1-5; D perhaps matches TRBD1 (5 bases). The V end was cut by 6 bases, the J end by 2 bases, with 8 bases between. Germline CDR1 and CDR2: WNHNN and SYGVQD (reference sequence). The CDR3 has 13 residues. The DNA of the CDR3 is TGCGCCAGCAGGGGGCAGGGCAATCAGCCCCAGCATTTT. Encoded protein: CASRGQGNQPQHF.

This chain uses TRBV19 with TRBJ1-5; no definite D call. Germline CDR1 and CDR2: LNHDA and SQIVND (reference sequence). Trimming cost V 3 bases and J 7 bases, with 13 bases left between them. The CDR3 is made up of 14 amino acids. The CDR3 sequence is CASSISGSRQPQHF. CDR3 DNA sequence: TGTGCCAGTAGTATTTCTGGGAGTAGGCAGCCCCAGCATTTT.

The rearrangement uses TRBV5-1 and TRBJ2-5, with D possibly TRBD2 on 7 matching bases. Germline-derived CDR1 and CDR2 are SGHRS and YFSETQ. Trimming took 2 bases from V and 5 from J, leaving 16 bases between them. The CDR3 has 15 residues. Here the CDR3 reads CASSFGQSGGETQYF. DNA of the CDR3: TGCGCCAGCAGCTTTGGACAGTCCGGGGGGGAGACCCAGTACTTC. Looking up the rest from reference TRBV5-1 and TRBJ2-5 gives the full variable domain: KAGVTQTPRYLIKTRGQQVTLSCSPISGHRSVSWYQQTPGQGLQFLFEYFSETQRNKGNFPGRFSGRQFSNSRSEMNVSTLELGDSALYLCASSFGQSGGETQYFGPGTRLLVL.

This chain connects TRBV2 to TRBJ2-2; 9 bases fit TRBD2. CDR1 SNHLY and CDR2 FYNNEI come from the germline V gene. The CDR3 runs to 14 residues. V lost 8 bases and J lost 7; bases outside the gene matches: 8. CDR3 loop: CASGSGRSGGELFF. CDR3 nucleotide sequence: TGTGCCAGCGGTAGCGGGAGATCGGGCGGGGAGCTGTTTTTT.

The J gene is TRBJ1-1, the V gene TRBV11-2; D uncertain. This CDR3 is built from 12 residues. V was pared by 0 bases and J by 9 bases, with 8 bases between. The germline CDR1 and CDR2 sequences are SGHAT and FQNNGV. CDR3 bases: TGTGCCAGCAGCTTAGAAGGGTTGAAAGCTTTCTTT. It codes for CASSLEGLKAFF.

This chain uses TRBV28 with TRBJ2-1; D not certain. CDR1 is MDHEN, CDR2 SYDVKM, per germline. Trimming removed 5 bases from V and 7 bases from J, with 12 bases in between. The CDR3 covers 13 residues. CDR3 nucleotides: TGTGCCAGCAGTGGATTAGGTTGGAATGAGCAGTTCTTC. Amino acids: CASSGLGWNEQFF. Full variable domain (missing parts from reference TRBV28 and TRBJ2-1): DVKVTQSSRYLVKRTGEKVFLECVQDMDHENMFWYRQDPGLGLRLIYFSYDVKMKEKGDIPEGYSVSREKKERFSLILESASTNQTSMYLCASSGLGWNEQFFGPGTRLTVL.

CDR3 in amino acids: CASSQWGPGNTIYF. DNA for the CDR3: TGCGCCAGCAGCCAGTGGGGGCCCGGAAACACCATATATTTT. The gene calls are TRBV5-1 and TRBJ1-3; a weak D match, TRBD1 (6 bases). The V and J ends lost 4 bases and 4 bases respectively, with 12 bases between them. Germline lookup yields CDR1 SGHRS and CDR2 YFSETQ. The CDR3 has 14 amino acids.

The rearrangement joins TRBV11-2 to TRBJ2-3; 7 nucleotides agree with TRBD1. The CDR3 loop spans 16 amino acids. Germline V lookup: CDR1 SGHAT, CDR2 FQNNGV. The V gene end was trimmed by 0 bases and the J gene end by 3 bases; junction bases not matched to a gene: 6. In DNA, the CDR3 is TGTGCCAGCAGCTTAGATTATGACAGGGCAACAGATACGCAGTATTTT. This gives the protein CASSLDYDRATDTQYF.

In DNA form, the CDR3 reads TGTGCCAGCAGCCCTCAGGGACTAGCGGGATTAACGCAGTATTTT. It codes for CASSPQGLAGLTQYF. This chain uses TRBV9 with TRBJ2-3, with TRBD2 matching 13 bases. Germline CDR1 SGDLS, CDR2 YYNGEE. There are 15 residues in the CDR3. Trimming cost V 4 bases and J 9 bases; bases outside gene matches: 8.

J is TRBJ2-2 and V is TRBV3-1 (or the pseudogene TRBV3-2); D not certain. Trimming left V 5 bases short and J 3 bases short, with 7 bases between. Germline V CDR1 and CDR2: LGHDT, YNNKEL (reference sequence). There are 13 residues in the CDR3. The CDR3 sequence: CASSETDTGELFF. DNA of the CDR3: TGTGCCAGCAGCGAGACCGACACCGGGGAGCTGTTTTTT.

The chain couples TRBV21-1 to TRBJ2-3. TRBV21-1 is designated a pseudogene. The CDR3 has 13 residues. CDR3 protein: CASSKDLHDTQYF. The CDR3, as DNA: TGTGCCAGCAGCAAAGACCTACACGATACGCAGTATTTT.

V gene TRBV5-8 combines with J gene TRBJ2-6, with D unclear. CDR1 is SGHTS, CDR2 YDEGEE, per germline. With 0 bases removed from V and 2 bases from J, the gap between germline ends came to 0 bases. The CDR3 totals 13 residues. The CDR3 DNA sequence: TGTGCCAGCAGCTTGGCTGGGGCCAACGTCCTGACTTTC. Translated, it gives CASSLAGANVLTF.

This chain uses TRBV7-9 with TRBJ2-1; a weak D match, TRBD2 (6 bases). The germline V gene encodes CDR1 SEHNR and CDR2 FQNEAQ (reference sequence). Trimming removed 5 bases from V and 3 bases from J, with 17 bases in between. The CDR3 covers 16 residues. CDR3 nucleotide sequence: TGTGCCAGCAGCAAGATATCGGGAGTGGTCTACAATGAGCAGTTCTTC. It encodes CASSKISGVVYNEQFF.

The count of this clone is one. V is TRBV5-1 and J is TRBJ2-1, with D possibly matching TRBD2 (6 bases). V lost 0 bases, J lost 4 bases, and 14 bases lay in between. Germline CDR1 and CDR2: SGHRS and YFSETQ. The CDR3 is 16 residues long. The CDR3 loop is CASSLGGGALYNEQFF. The CDR3 DNA follows: TGCGCCAGCAGCTTGGGGGGCGGGGCCCTTTACAATGAGCAGTTCTTC.

The chain employs TRBV6-1 and TRBJ1-2; D might be TRBD1 (6 bases). The germline V and J ends were trimmed by 0 bases and 0 bases, with 14 bases remaining between them. The CDR3 spans 17 residues. Germline CDR1 and CDR2: MNHNS and SASEGT. The CDR3 DNA follows: TGTGCCAGCAGTGAAGCAGACACCGGGACACCTAACTATGGCTACACCTTC. As protein: CASSEADTGTPNYGYTF.

This chain uses TRBV27 with TRBJ2-5; TRBD2 aligns across 10 bases. The trim removed 2 bases at V and 3 bases at J, leaving 3 bases unmatched. Germline lookup yields CDR1 MNHEY and CDR2 SMNVEV (reference sequence). CDR3 length equals 15 residues. The CDR3 DNA reads TGTGCCAGCAGTTTAACCACTAGCGGGGAAGAGACCCAGTACTTC. Protein: CASSLTTSGEETQYF.

This clone was seen only a few times. The gene calls are TRBV6-1 and TRBJ2-7; weak D call: TRBD2 (6 bases). Trimming removed 0 bases from V and 3 bases from J, with 6 bases in between. Per the germline V gene, CDR1 is MNHNS and CDR2 is SASEGT. This CDR3 is 13 amino acids long. In nucleotides, the CDR3 is TGTGCCAGCAGTGAAGCTAGCGGCTACGAGCAGTACTTC. Its protein product is CASSEASGYEQYF.

The genes are TRBV5-4 and TRBJ1-2; 7 nucleotides align to TRBD1. This CDR3 comprises 14 residues. Germline V gene data show CDR1 as SGHNT and CDR2 as YYREEE (reference sequence). The V and J ends lost 10 bases and 8 bases, in that order; junction bases with no gene match: 17. CDR3: CAWDDRATSGGYTF. For the CDR3, the DNA is TGTGCCTGGGATGACAGGGCAACCTCGGGGGGCTACACCTTC.

The chain has TRBV6-5 and TRBJ1-2; 8 bases are a match to TRBD1. V lost 10 bases to trimming and J lost 4 bases; unmatched junction nucleotides: 8. The germline V gene encodes CDR1 MNHEY and CDR2 SVGAGI. CDR3 size: 13 residues. CDR3 DNA sequence: TGTGCCACGAATGGACAGGGTGGCTATGGCTACACCTTC. It codes for CATNGQGGYGYTF.

The V and J genes are TRBV4-1 and TRBJ1-5; D is unresolved. The CDR3 length is 16 residues. The germline V and J ends were trimmed by 0 bases and 0 bases, with 9 bases remaining between them. Germline V gene data show CDR1 as MGHRA and CDR2 as YSYEKL. This CDR3 is CASSQDWVGSNQPQHF. The CDR3 region has the DNA TGCGCCAGCAGCCAAGATTGGGTCGGTAGCAATCAGCCCCAGCATTTT.

This chain links TRBV20-1 with TRBJ2-7, with 16 bases matching TRBD2. The CDR3 is 19 residues long. V lost 3 bases to trimming and J lost 2 bases; unmatched junction nucleotides: 13. Germline V CDR1 and CDR2: DFQATT, SNEGSKA (reference sequence). CDR3 protein: CSASIFDRGLAGGTYEQYF. Here the CDR3 DNA reads TGCAGTGCTAGTATCTTTGACAGGGGACTAGCGGGAGGGACCTACGAGCAGTACTTC.

The V gene is TRBV4-1, the J gene TRBJ2-7, with D maybe TRBD2 (6 bases). CDR1 is MGHRA and CDR2 is YSYEKL in the germline V gene. V was trimmed by 1 base and J by 2 bases, leaving 12 bases between them. The CDR3 is 15 amino acids. The CDR3 bases are TGCGCCAGCAGCCAAGGAGGCGGGGCGCCCTACGAGCAGTACTTC. Its protein product is CASSQGGGAPYEQYF.

J is TRBJ2-7 and V is TRBV6-2 or TRBV6-3; D uncertain. V was cut by 5 bases and J by 6 bases, with 11 bases left in between. The CDR3 length is 12 residues. Germline V gene data show CDR1 as MNHEY and CDR2 as SVGEGT. CDR3 sequence (DNA): TGTGCCAGCAGTCCGAAAAGGCGCGAGCAGTACTTC. Amino acid sequence: CASSPKRREQYF.

The chain joins TRBV29-1 to TRBJ2-5; 7 bases align to TRBD2. In germline, CDR1 is SQVTM, CDR2 ANQGSEA. V shed 6 bases and J 2 bases; nucleotides not matched to a gene: 6. This CDR3 region has 13 residues. The CDR3 loop is CSVVLAVQETQYF. CDR3 DNA: TGCAGCGTCGTCCTAGCGGTGCAAGAGACCCAGTACTTC. Full variable domain (rest looked up from reference TRBV29-1 and TRBJ2-5): SAVISQKPSRDICQRGTSLTIQCQVDSQVTMMFWYRQQPGQSLTLIATANQGSEATYESGFVIDKFPISRPNLTFSTLTVSNMSPEDSSIYLCSVVLAVQETQYFGPGTRLLVL.

The chain employs TRBV4-1 and TRBJ2-2; 11 bases agree with TRBD2. Germline-derived CDR1 and CDR2 are MGHRA and YSYEKL. After removal of 0 bases from V and 0 bases from J, the junction contained 6 bases not matched to a gene. This CDR3 has 19 residues. The DNA for the CDR3 is TGCGCCAGCAGCCAAGAACCACGGGGACTAGCGGCGAACACCGGGGAGCTGTTTTTT. Its translation: CASSQEPRGLAANTGELFF.

The rearrangement uses TRBV7-2 and TRBJ2-1; tentative D call: TRBD2 (5 bases). The germline CDR1 and CDR2 sequences are SGHTA and FQGNSA. Deletions cut 4 bases from V and 7 bases from J, with 14 bases between. The CDR3 extends over 14 amino acids. The CDR3 is CASSSKLTTNEQFF. In nucleotides, the CDR3 is TGTGCCAGCAGCTCTAAATTGACTACAAATGAGCAGTTCTTC. The variable domain in full, completed from reference TRBV7-2 and TRBJ2-1, reads GAGVSQSPSNKVTEKGKDVELRCDPISGHTALYWYRQSLGQGLEFLIYFQGNSAPDKSGLPSDRFSAERTGGSVSTLTIQRTQQEDSAVYLCASSSKLTTNEQFFGPGTRLTVL.

The chain is built from TRBV12-3 or TRBV12-4 and TRBJ1-1; 7 nucleotides align to TRBD1. The CDR3 totals 13 residues. Trimming removed 5 bases from V and 7 bases from J; junction bases left unmatched: 7. CDR3 sequence: CASSLRQGLEAFF. The CDR3 nucleotides are TGTGCCAGCAGTCTCCGACAGGGTCTTGAAGCTTTCTTT.

The rearrangement joins TRBV20-1 to TRBJ2-5; 9 bases line up with TRBD2. The CDR3 runs to 13 residues. The trim removed 3 bases at V and 7 bases at J, leaving 6 bases unmatched. Germline CDR1 is DFQATT and CDR2 is SNEGSKA (reference sequence). The CDR3 protein is CSASGSGSGTQYF. In nucleotides, the CDR3 is TGCAGTGCTAGTGGTAGCGGGAGTGGGACCCAGTACTTC.

The chain carries TRBV7-2 and TRBJ2-5; 12 bases match TRBD2. This CDR3 comprises 16 residues. J gave up 4 bases and V 4 bases, and 7 bases lay outside the gene matches. CDR1 is SGHTA, CDR2 FQGNSA, per germline. CDR3 coding DNA: TGTGCCAGCAGCTACAGACTAGCGGGAGTGGGAGAGACCCAGTACTTC. Translation: CASSYRLAGVGETQYF.

V and J are TRBV27 and TRBJ1-2; TRBD1 might be the D (5 bases). Trimming cost V 2 bases and J 14 bases, with 21 bases left between them. The CDR3 has 14 residues. From germline, CDR1 is MNHEY and CDR2 SMNVEV (reference sequence). The CDR3 spells CASSLQHRSPGLTF. CDR3 nucleotides: TGTGCCAGCAGTTTACAGCACAGGTCGCCGGGATTGACCTTC.

The rearrangement joins TRBV6-6 to TRBJ1-1; unclear D gene. V was clipped by 7 bases and J by 1 base, with 10 bases between them. Germline CDR1 MNHNY, CDR2 SVGAGI (reference sequence). The CDR3 sequence is 13 residues long. This CDR3 reads CASTAHRNTEAFF. The CDR3 DNA reads TGTGCCAGCACCGCACACAGGAACACTGAAGCTTTCTTT.

CDR3 loop: CASRQSGRERDEQFF. CDR3 coding DNA: TGCGCCAGCAGACAAAGCGGGAGGGAGCGAGATGAGCAGTTCTTC. The chain links TRBV5-1 to TRBJ2-1; 10 bases match TRBD2. With 5 bases clipped from V and 8 bases from J, the junction kept 10 bases outside the gene matches. The CDR3 loop spans 15 amino acids. Germline V gene sequence: CDR1 SGHRS, CDR2 YFSETQ.